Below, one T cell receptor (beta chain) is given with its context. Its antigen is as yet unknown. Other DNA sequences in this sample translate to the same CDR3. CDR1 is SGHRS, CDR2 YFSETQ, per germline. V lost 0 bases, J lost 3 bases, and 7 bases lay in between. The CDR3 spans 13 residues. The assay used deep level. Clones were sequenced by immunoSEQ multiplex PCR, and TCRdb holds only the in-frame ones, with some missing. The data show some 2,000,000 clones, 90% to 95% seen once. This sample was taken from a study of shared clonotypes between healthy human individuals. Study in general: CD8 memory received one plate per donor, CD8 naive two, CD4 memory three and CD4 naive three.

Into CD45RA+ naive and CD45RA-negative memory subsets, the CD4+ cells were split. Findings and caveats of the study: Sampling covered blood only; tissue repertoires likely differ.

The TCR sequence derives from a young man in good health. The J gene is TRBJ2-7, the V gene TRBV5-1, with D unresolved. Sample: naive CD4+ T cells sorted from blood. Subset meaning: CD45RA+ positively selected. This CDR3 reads CASSLGPDYEQYF. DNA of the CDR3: TGCGCCAGCAGCTTGGGTCCCGACTACGAGCAGTACTTC.